This TCR beta chain was captured by sequencing in a study of T-cell reconstitution after alpha-beta-depleted transplantation in children. The CDR3 is 15 amino acids. Germline V CDR1 and CDR2: ENHRY, SYGVKD. With 0 bases removed from V and 3 bases from J, the gap between germline ends came to 12 bases. This sample's TCRbeta library carried unique molecular identifier barcodes. TCRdb itself ran the PCR reads through MiXCR, one entry per CDR3 protein. In the table there are some 290,000 distinct CDR3 sequences, around 9.6% of which are singletons. This receptor was taken from a human donor who donated a stem cell graft to a child with SCID. The chain is built from TRBV10-3 and TRBJ2-7, with TRBD2 as a possible D gene (5 bases). The sequencing here drew on PBMCs from the stem cell graft donor, taken from the stem cell graft. As DNA, the CDR3 is TGTGCCATCAGTGAGTCTGGAGGAGCCCTCTACGAGCAGTACTTC. It is translated as CAISESGGALYEQYF.